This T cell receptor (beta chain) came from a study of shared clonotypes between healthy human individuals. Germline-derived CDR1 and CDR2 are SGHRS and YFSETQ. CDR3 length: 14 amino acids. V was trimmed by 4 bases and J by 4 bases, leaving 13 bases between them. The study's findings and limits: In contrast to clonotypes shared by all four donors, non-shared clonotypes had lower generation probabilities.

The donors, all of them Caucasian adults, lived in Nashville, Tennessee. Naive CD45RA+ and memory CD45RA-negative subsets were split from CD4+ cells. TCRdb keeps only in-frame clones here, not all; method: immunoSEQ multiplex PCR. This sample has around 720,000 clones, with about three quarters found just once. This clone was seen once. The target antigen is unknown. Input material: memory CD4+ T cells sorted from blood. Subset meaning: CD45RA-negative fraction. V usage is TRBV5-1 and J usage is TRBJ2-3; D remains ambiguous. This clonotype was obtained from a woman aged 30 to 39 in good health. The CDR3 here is CASSVDLRSDTQYF. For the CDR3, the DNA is TGCGCCAGCAGCGTCGACCTGCGGTCAGATACGCAGTATTTT. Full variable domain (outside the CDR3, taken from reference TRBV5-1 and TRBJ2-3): KAGVTQTPRYLIKTRGQQVTLSCSPISGHRSVSWYQQTPGQGLQFLFEYFSETQRNKGNFPGRFSGRQFSNSRSEMNVSTLELGDSALYLCASSVDLRSDTQYFGPGTRLTVL.